The rows below give T cell receptor beta chains drawn from one sample of a study of CD8 T cells in Susac syndrome. MiXCR, run by TCRdb on the immunoSEQ multiplex PCR reads, gives a single entry per CDR3 protein. The table shows roughly 200,000 distinct CDR3 sequences, with 85% to 95% occurring only once. The source material was CD4+ T cells from PBMCs. The origin of the receptors is a human donor in good health. Both conserved end residues are part of each CDR3. A D gene is named only where the DNA matches it firmly. Size tells how often a clone was seen (once, few, many) or the class of an expanded clone, and some rows leave it out.

>NA|TRBV5-4|NA|TRBJ1-4
TGTGCCAGCAGTAAGTGGGAGGAAAAACTGTTTTTT
CASSKWEEKLFF
>TRBD2|TRBV6-6|NA|TRBJ2-1
TGTGCCAGCAGTTCCTCAGCGGGGGAGAATGAGCAGTTCTTC
CASSSSAGENEQFF
>NA|TRBV25-1|NA|TRBJ1-3
TGTGCCAGCAGCCTTCCCGGGGGGATCTCTGGAAACACCATATATTTT
CASSLPGGISGNTIYF
>TRBD1|TRBV3-1|NA|TRBJ2-7
TGTGCCAGCAGCCAAGCTGACAGGGCCTACGAGCAGTACTTC
CASSQADRAYEQYF
>NA|TRBV9|NA|TRBJ1-3
TGTGCCAGCAGCGTAGGGACCGCCGGCAACTCTGGAAACACCATATATTTT
CASSVGTAGNSGNTIYF
>NA|TRBV6-4|once|TRBJ1-1
TGTGCCAGCAGTGACTCGAGCAGGGGAACTGAAGCTTTCTTT
CASSDSSRGTEAFF
>NA|TRBV21-1|NA|TRBJ1-2
TGTGCCAGCAGCAATGTTTATTCGAGTGGCTACACCTTC
CASSNVYSSGYTF
>NA|TRBV3-1|NA|TRBJ1-1
TGTGCCAGCAGCTATGAATCAGAGAACACTGAAGCTTTCTTT
CASSYESENTEAFF
>TRBD1|TRBV12-3/TRBV12-4|NA|TRBJ1-3
TGTGCCAGCAGAACCCTGGGACAGGCTGAGAGAAACACCATATATTTT
CASRTLGQAERNTIYF
>NA|TRBV12-3/TRBV12-4|NA|TRBJ2-5
TGTGCCAGCAGTTTAAGTATCATACTTTGGACCCAGTACTTC
CASSLSIILWTQYF
>NA|TRBV20-1|NA|TRBJ2-3
TGCAGTGCTAGCACCGATACGCAGTATTTT
CSASTDTQYF
>NA|TRBV12-3/TRBV12-4|NA|TRBJ2-6
TGTGCCAGCAGTTTAGGGACAAGCTCTGGGGCCAACGTCCTGACTTTC
CASSLGTSSGANVLTF